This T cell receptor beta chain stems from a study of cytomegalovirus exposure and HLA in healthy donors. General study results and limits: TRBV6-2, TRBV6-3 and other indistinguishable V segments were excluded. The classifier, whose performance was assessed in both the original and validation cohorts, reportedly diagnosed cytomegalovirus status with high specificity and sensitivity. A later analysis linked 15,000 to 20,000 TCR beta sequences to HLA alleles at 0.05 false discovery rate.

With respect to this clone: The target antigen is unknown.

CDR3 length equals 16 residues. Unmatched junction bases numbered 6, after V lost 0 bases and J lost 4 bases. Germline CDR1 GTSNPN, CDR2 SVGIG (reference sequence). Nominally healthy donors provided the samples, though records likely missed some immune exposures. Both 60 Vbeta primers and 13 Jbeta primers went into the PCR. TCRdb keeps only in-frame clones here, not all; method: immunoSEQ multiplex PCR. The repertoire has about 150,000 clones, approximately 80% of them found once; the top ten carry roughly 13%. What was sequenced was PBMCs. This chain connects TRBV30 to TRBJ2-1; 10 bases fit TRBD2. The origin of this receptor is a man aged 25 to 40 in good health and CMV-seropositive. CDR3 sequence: CAWSVPETSGYNEQFF. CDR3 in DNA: TGTGCCTGGAGTGTACCCGAGACTAGCGGGTACAATGAGCAGTTCTTC.